The rows below give T cell receptor beta chains drawn from one sample of a study of blood T cell repertoires in COVID-19. Sequencing used immunoSEQ multiplex PCR; TCRdb keeps in-frame clones, though not all of them. This table has 30,000 to 40,000 clones, 93% appearing once. The specimen sequenced was peripheral blood. These TCRs come from a human donor in a cohort sampled during active COVID-19. CDR3s include the opening cysteine and the closing phenylalanine or tryptophan. The D gene is left open where the match is weak. Rows give clone size only sometimes, using once, few, many, or a class for an expanded clone.

-,15,TRBJ2-7,TRBV7-9,-,CASSLAQGGFYEQYF,TGTGCCAGCAGCTTAGCGCAGGGGGGCTTCTACGAGCAGTACTTC
-,17,TRBJ2-5,TRBV4-1,TRBD2,CASSQDPTPSGRETQYF,TGCGCCAGCAGCCAGGATCCCACCCCTAGCGGGAGAGAGACCCAGTACTTC
-,14,TRBJ2-5,TRBV18,TRBD1,CASSPGTGVETQYF,TGTGCCAGCTCACCAGGGACAGGGGTGGAGACCCAGTACTTC
few,12,TRBJ1-1,TRBV4-1,-,CASSQGNTEAFF,TGCGCCAGCAGTCAGGGGAACACTGAAGCTTTCTTT
-,13,TRBJ1-5,TRBV12-3/TRBV12-4,TRBD1,CASSQDRGQPQHF,TGTGCCAGCAGCCAAGACAGGGGCCAGCCCCAGCATTTT
-,14,TRBJ2-7,TRBV11-2,TRBD1,CASSFIDRGYEQYF,TGTGCCAGCAGCTTCATCGACAGGGGCTACGAGCAGTACTTC
-,16,TRBJ2-5,TRBV15,TRBD2,CATSSVGLAGQETQYF,TGTGCCACCAGCAGTGTGGGACTAGCGGGACAAGAGACCCAGTACTTC
-,12,TRBJ1-1,TRBV2,-,CASSEEAGEAFF,TGTGCCAGCAGTGAAGAGGCAGGGGAAGCTTTCTTT
-,15,TRBJ1-6,TRBV2,-,CASSESREVNSPLHF,TGTGCCAGCAGTGAGTCCAGGGAAGTCAATTCACCCCTCCACTTT
-,14,TRBJ1-3,TRBV5-1,-,CASSSLEGGNTIYF,TGCGCCAGCAGCTCCCTCGAGGGAGGAAACACCATATATTTT
-,14,TRBJ2-1,TRBV28,-,CASSKAGSYNEQFF,TGTGCCAGCAGTAAGGCAGGGTCCTACAATGAGCAGTTCTTC
-,17,TRBJ2-1,TRBV7-6,TRBD2,CASSSLSGLAGGNEQFF,TGTGCCAGCAGCTCACTTAGTGGACTAGCGGGGGGAAATGAGCAGTTCTTC
-,10,TRBJ1-6,TRBV7-8,-,CASSSPPLHF,TGTGCCAGCAGCTCTCCTCCCCTCCACTTT
once,20,TRBJ2-5,TRBV4-1,TRBD2,CASSHQTGHGLAGRQETQYF,TGCGCCAGCAGCCACCAGACAGGGCATGGACTAGCGGGACGGCAAGAGACCCAGTACTTC
few,13,TRBJ2-3,TRBV6-5,TRBD1,CASIRQGEPTQYF,TGTGCCAGCATCCGACAGGGGGAACCGACGCAGTATTTT
-,14,TRBJ1-6,TRBV5-1,-,CASSLDGYNSPLHF,TGCGCCAGCAGCTTGGACGGTTATAATTCACCCCTCCACTTT
-,15,TRBJ2-7,TRBV5-1,-,CASSLAGSPPYEQYF,TGCGCCAGCAGCTTGGCTGGCAGTCCCCCGTACGAGCAGTACTTC
-,13,TRBJ2-1,TRBV2,TRBD2,CASRRGGPSEQFF,TGTGCCAGCCGAAGGGGAGGGCCGAGTGAGCAGTTCTTC
-,16,TRBJ1-1,TRBV5-6,TRBD1,CASSLFGTELNTEAFF,TGTGCCAGCAGCTTGTTCGGGACAGAACTGAACACTGAAGCTTTCTTT
-,15,TRBJ1-1,TRBV19,TRBD1,CASSPKGTVNTEAFF,TGTGCCAGTAGTCCAAAGGGGACAGTGAACACTGAAGCTTTCTTT
-,11,TRBJ1-1,TRBV20-1,TRBD1,CSATGQGKAFF,TGCAGTGCCACCGGACAGGGGAAAGCTTTCTTT
-,14,TRBJ1-1,TRBV6-2/TRBV6-3,-,CASSYSSADTEAFF,TGTGCCAGCAGTTACTCCTCGGCGGACACTGAAGCTTTCTTT
-,17,TRBJ1-5,TRBV7-6,TRBD1,CASRAGGTDHSNQPQHF,TGTGCCAGCAGAGCGGGAGGGACAGACCATAGCAATCAGCCCCAGCATTTT
-,13,TRBJ2-1,TRBV24-1,TRBD1,CATSGTGRYEQFF,TGTGCCACCTCCGGGACAGGGCGCTATGAGCAGTTCTTC
-,18,TRBJ1-3,TRBV28,-,CASSWGRASWGSGNTIYF,TGTGCCAGCAGTTGGGGGAGGGCCTCATGGGGTTCTGGAAACACCATATATTTT
-,15,TRBJ2-2,TRBV7-9,TRBD2,CASSLALAGPGELFF,TGTGCCAGCAGCTTAGCCCTAGCGGGGCCCGGGGAGCTGTTTTTT
-,13,TRBJ2-2,TRBV18,TRBD2,CASSPRETGELFF,TGTGCCAGCTCACCGCGGGAGACCGGGGAGCTGTTTTTT
-,17,TRBJ2-1,TRBV4-1,TRBD2,CASSLYPLAGGRGEQFF,TGCGCCAGCAGCCTTTACCCACTAGCGGGGGGACGAGGTGAGCAGTTCTTC
-,15,TRBJ1-2,TRBV4-1,-,CASSQAQGPIYGYTF,TGCGCCAGCAGCCAAGCACAGGGCCCCATCTATGGCTACACCTTC
-,13,TRBJ1-1,TRBV7-6,-,CASSSLEFDEAFF,TGTGCCAGCAGCTCCCTTGAGTTCGATGAAGCTTTCTTT
-,14,TRBJ2-7,TRBV18,-,CASSPPARVDEQYF,TGTGCCAGCTCACCACCTGCCCGGGTGGACGAGCAGTACTTC
-,15,TRBJ1-5,TRBV5-4,TRBD1,CASSLAPGGSQPQHF,TGTGCCAGCAGCTTGGCTCCAGGGGGAAGTCAGCCCCAGCATTTT
-,15,TRBJ2-7,TRBV28,TRBD2,CASSPQTSGRAPQYF,TGTGCCAGCAGTCCCCAGACTAGCGGGAGGGCTCCGCAGTACTTC
-,14,TRBJ2-7,TRBV12-5,TRBD2,CASGLGLGGYEQYF,TGTGCTAGTGGTTTGGGCCTCGGGGGGTACGAGCAGTACTTC
-,16,TRBJ2-1,TRBV9,TRBD1,CASSTRTGPGGNEQFF,TGTGCCAGCAGCACCCGGACAGGGCCAGGGGGCAATGAGCAGTTCTTC
-,15,TRBJ1-4,TRBV5-8,-,CASSLRDTVNEKLFF,TGTGCCAGCAGCTTACGGGACACCGTTAATGAAAAACTGTTTTTT
-,13,TRBJ1-1,TRBV27,-,CASSFRGGTEAFF,TGTGCCAGCAGTTTTCGGGGGGGGACTGAAGCTTTCTTT
-,14,TRBJ2-7,TRBV27,-,CASSLSPPEYEQYF,TGTGCCAGCAGTCTTTCCCCTCCGGAGTACGAGCAGTACTTC
once,15,TRBJ1-6,TRBV4-1,-,CASSQQGFSNSPLHF,TGCGCCAGCAGCCAGCAGGGGTTTTCGAATTCACCCCTCCACTTT
-,16,TRBJ1-2,TRBV30,-,CAWSLLRRGRNYGYTF,TGTGCCTGGAGTCTCCTGCGTAGGGGAAGGAACTATGGCTACACCTTC
once,12,TRBJ2-5,TRBV2,-,CASRTTEETQYF,TGTGCCAGCAGGACTACAGAAGAGACCCAGTACTTC
-,14,TRBJ1-2,TRBV7-9,-,CASFLPGSNYGYTF,TGTGCCAGCTTCCTTCCAGGATCTAACTATGGCTACACCTTC
-,14,TRBJ2-7,TRBV15,-,CATSRGFGTTEQYF,TGTGCCACCAGCAGAGGGTTTGGGACAACCGAGCAGTACTTC
-,15,TRBJ1-1,TRBV18,-,CASSPPSGRGAEAFF,TGTGCCAGCTCACCACCGTCAGGGCGCGGAGCTGAAGCTTTCTTT
-,15,TRBJ2-1,TRBV4-1,-,CASSQTSNSYNEQFF,TGCGCCAGCAGCCAAACTTCGAACTCCTACAATGAGCAGTTCTTC
once,14,TRBJ2-6,TRBV6-5,-,CASRSSPGANVLTF,TGTGCCAGCAGGAGCTCCCCTGGGGCCAACGTCCTGACTTTC
-,14,TRBJ2-1,TRBV19,TRBD2,CASMGGRTGNEQFF,TGTGCCAGTATGGGCGGGAGGACGGGGAATGAGCAGTTCTTC
once,16,TRBJ1-3,TRBV5-1,TRBD1,CASSPGQAASGNTIYF,TGCGCCAGCAGCCCCGGACAGGCCGCCTCTGGAAACACCATATATTTT
-,17,TRBJ1-4,TRBV9,TRBD1,CASGLGQGYATNEKLFF,TGTGCCAGCGGCCTAGGACAGGGGTATGCAACTAATGAAAAACTGTTTTTT
-,14,TRBJ1-2,TRBV29-1,TRBD1,CSVASGTGGYGYTF,TGCAGCGTTGCATCCGGGACAGGGGGTTATGGCTACACCTTC
-,14,TRBJ2-1,TRBV6-4,TRBD2,CASSSSGSYNEQFF,TGTGCCAGCAGTTCTAGCGGCTCCTACAATGAGCAGTTCTTC
-,16,TRBJ2-5,TRBV4-2,-,CASSQDGTGVWETQYF,TGTGCCAGCAGCCAAGATGGGACGGGAGTTTGGGAGACCCAGTACTTC
-,14,TRBJ2-5,TRBV5-4,-,CASSPTGGQETQYF,TGTGCCAGCAGCCCCACCGGGGGACAAGAGACCCAGTACTTC
once,16,TRBJ1-4,TRBV7-2,TRBD1,CASSPWSQGIEEKLFF,TGTGCCAGCAGCCCTTGGTCACAGGGGATCGAAGAAAAACTGTTTTTT
-,12,TRBJ2-1,TRBV4-1,TRBD2,CATPGTRKEQFF,TGCGCTACTCCGGGGACTAGAAAAGAGCAGTTCTTC
-,11,TRBJ1-1,TRBV20-1,-,CSARLGQEAFF,TGCAGTGCTAGACTAGGACAAGAAGCTTTCTTT
-,15,TRBJ2-1,TRBV19,-,CASSHRDNSYNEQFF,TGTGCCAGTAGTCACCGGGACAATTCCTACAATGAGCAGTTCTTC
once,17,TRBJ2-5,TRBV7-7,-,CASSLIGAGASQETQYF,TGTGCCAGCAGCTTAATTGGTGCGGGGGCCTCTCAAGAGACCCAGTACTTC
-,12,TRBJ1-5,TRBV7-2,-,CASSFRDQPQHF,TGTGCCAGCAGCTTCCGGGATCAGCCCCAGCATTTT
once,17,TRBJ2-2,TRBV2,TRBD2,CASSEPRLAANTGELFF,TGTGCCAGCAGTGAACCTCGGCTAGCGGCGAACACCGGGGAGCTGTTTTTT